Listed below are T cell receptor beta chains from one sample, sequenced in a study of blood T cell repertoires in COVID-19. Sequencing was performed with immunoSEQ multiplex PCR; in TCRdb, only in-frame clones are kept and a portion is missing. The sample shows 200,000 to 250,000 clones, 70% to 90% of them seen only once. Material for sequencing was peripheral blood. Receptor source: a man aged 18 to 35 with active or convalescent COVID-19. Each CDR3 is given with its conserved first and last residue. The order of the fields is clone size, V gene, J gene, D gene, CDR3 DNA, CDR3 protein. The D gene is left open where the match is weak. For some rows the clone size is stated as once, few or many, or as a class when expanded; others skip it.

>-|TRBV5-1|TRBJ2-1|TRBD2
TGCGCCAGCAGCCCTCAGAGCGGGGGGGCTAATGAGCAGTTCTTC
CASSPQSGGANEQFF
>many|TRBV2|TRBJ1-1|TRBD1
TGTGCCAGCCGGGACAGGGGGGAGGGTACTGAAGCTTTCTTT
CASRDRGEGTEAFF
>-|TRBV6-5|TRBJ2-7|TRBD2
TGTGCCAGCAGAGAGCGGGGGGGACTTCCCTACGAGCAGTACTTC
CASRERGGLPYEQYF
>-|TRBV24-1|TRBJ1-4|-
TGTGCCACCAGTGATACTCAGGCATCTAATGAAAAACTGTTTTTT
CATSDTQASNEKLFF
>-|TRBV19|TRBJ2-5|-
TGTGCCAGTAGTTTTCTTAACTCGGGGGAGACCCAGTACTTC
CASSFLNSGETQYF
>-|TRBV5-4|TRBJ1-1|TRBD1
TGTGCCAGTGCCGGGACAGGCCTTTTAAGGAACACTGAAGCTTTCTTT
CASAGTGLLRNTEAFF
>-|TRBV4-2|TRBJ2-7|TRBD1
TGTGCCAGCAGCTATTACGTGAGCCAGGACAGGGCGAGCCACGAGCAGTACTTC
CASSYYVSQDRASHEQYF
>-|TRBV28|TRBJ1-5|-
TGTGCCAGCATAGGTGGCGGTGGCAATCAGCCCCAGCATTTT
CASIGGGGNQPQHF
>-|TRBV6-5|TRBJ1-1|-
TGTGCCAGCAGTTACTCGGCAGTCAGGAACACTGAAGCTTTCTTT
CASSYSAVRNTEAFF
>-|TRBV28|TRBJ1-2|-
TGTGCCAGCAGTTTACTTGGGAGCTATGGCTACACCTTC
CASSLLGSYGYTF
>-|TRBV10-3|TRBJ1-1|-
TGTGCCACCAGGGGCGAAGCGAACACTGAAGCTTTCTTT
CATRGEANTEAFF
>-|TRBV6-5|TRBJ1-5|-
TGTGCCAGCAGCGCCCAGTCTAGCAATCAGCCCCAGCATTTT
CASSAQSSNQPQHF
>-|TRBV6-5|TRBJ2-3|TRBD2
TGTGCCAGCAGTCCCCGGACTAGCCCCACAGATACGCAGTATTTT
CASSPRTSPTDTQYF
>-|TRBV9|TRBJ2-3|TRBD1
TGTGCCAGCAGCGCGCCCGGGACAGGGGGCACAGATACGCAGTATTTT
CASSAPGTGGTDTQYF
>-|TRBV27|TRBJ1-2|TRBD1
TGTGCCAGCAGTCTACAGGGGGCGCGGGACTATGGCTACACCTTC
CASSLQGARDYGYTF
>-|TRBV28|TRBJ2-7|-
TGTGCCAGCAGTTTACGACAGATCTACGAGCAGTACTTC
CASSLRQIYEQYF
>-|TRBV10-3|TRBJ2-5|-
TGTGCCATCAGTGAGACAGGGATCCAAGAGACCCAGTACTTC
CAISETGIQETQYF
>-|TRBV7-2|TRBJ1-3|-
TGTGCCAGCAGCTTCTCCCTAGGTGTGTTCGGAAACACCATATATTTT
CASSFSLGVFGNTIYF
>few|TRBV6-2/TRBV6-3|TRBJ1-6|-
TGTGCCAGCAGTTATGGATCGGCCTCCGGGTCACCCCTCCACTTT
CASSYGSASGSPLHF
>-|TRBV7-6|TRBJ1-2|TRBD1
TGTGCCAGCAGCTTAGGGGGGACAGGAAGCGAGGGCTACACCTTC
CASSLGGTGSEGYTF
>-|TRBV6-2/TRBV6-3|TRBJ1-4|TRBD1
TGTGCCAGCAGTTACGCGGGACAGGGGGAAAAACTGTTTTTT
CASSYAGQGEKLFF
>-|TRBV6-5|TRBJ2-1|TRBD1
TGTGCCAGCAGTTCGGGGCCAGGGGGCCATGAGCAGTTCTTC
CASSSGPGGHEQFF
>-|TRBV30|TRBJ2-7|-
TGTGCCTGGAGTGTCGGGGGAACCTACGAGCAGTACTTC
CAWSVGGTYEQYF
>-|TRBV6-2/TRBV6-3|TRBJ2-7|-
TGTGCCAGCAGTTCCTACCACGAGCAGTACTTC
CASSSYHEQYF
>-|TRBV20-1|TRBJ2-2|TRBD2
TGCAGTGCTAGTGGGGGACTAGCGGGAGGGTCGAACACCGGGGAGCTGTTTTTT
CSASGGLAGGSNTGELFF
>once|TRBV18|TRBJ1-1|-
TGTGCCAGCTCAATCAACAAGAACACTGAAGCTTTCTTT
CASSINKNTEAFF
>-|TRBV27|TRBJ2-2|TRBD1
TGTGCCAGCAGCCCCGGACAGGGGTGGAACACCGGGGAGCTGTTTTTT
CASSPGQGWNTGELFF
>-|TRBV13|TRBJ1-1|TRBD1
TGTGCCAGCAGCTTCCGGACAGGGGAGAACACTGAAGCTTTCTTT
CASSFRTGENTEAFF
>-|TRBV11-2|TRBJ2-7|-
TGTGCCAGCAGCTTAGCCCAGCGGACCCCCGGACGTCACGAGCAGTACTTC
CASSLAQRTPGRHEQYF
>-|TRBV27|TRBJ1-2|-
TGTGCCAGCAGTTTACGGACAGATCATGCTAACTATGGCTACACCTTC
CASSLRTDHANYGYTF
>-|TRBV6-5|TRBJ1-1|-
TGTGCCAGCGTCTTCATGGCGAACACTGAAGCTTTCTTT
CASVFMANTEAFF
>-|TRBV19|TRBJ1-2|-
TGTGCCAGTAGTTTGGACCGGAGGGGCTACACCTTC
CASSLDRRGYTF
>-|TRBV21-1|TRBJ2-1|-
TGTGCCAGCAGCAAAGATAGGGGACTAGCGGAAAGCTCCTACAATGAGCAGTTCTTC
CASSKDRGLAESSYNEQFF
>-|TRBV20-1|TRBJ2-1|-
TGCAGTGCTAGCCTCTACAATGAGCAGTTCTTC
CSASLYNEQFF
>-|TRBV18|TRBJ2-3|TRBD2
TGTGCCAGCTCGCTCGAGCGGGGGAGTACGCAGTATTTT
CASSLERGSTQYF
>-|TRBV5-4|TRBJ2-7|-
TGTGCCAGCAGCTTGGCGCAGGGAGGTTTCTACGAGCAGTACTTC
CASSLAQGGFYEQYF
>-|TRBV4-3|TRBJ1-1|-
TGCGCCAGCAGCCAACTCCGGGAGGGGCTGGGGGGTGAAGCTTTCTTT
CASSQLREGLGGEAFF
>-|TRBV7-2|TRBJ1-3|-
TGTGCCAGCAGCCACGGTTTGTCTGGAAACACCATATATTTT
CASSHGLSGNTIYF
>-|TRBV28|TRBJ2-5|TRBD2
TGTGCCAGCAGTTTCCCGGAACTAGCGGGAGAAGAGACCCAGTACTTC
CASSFPELAGEETQYF
>-|TRBV23-1|TRBJ2-7|TRBD2
TGCGCCAGCAGTCTAACCTCCCCTTCGCGGGAGTCATCCTACGAGCAGTACTTC
CASSLTSPSRESSYEQYF
>-|TRBV7-2|TRBJ2-5|-
TGTGCCAGCAGCGAGGGAGGCCCCCAGTACTTC
CASSEGGPQYF
>-|TRBV27|TRBJ2-1|-
TGTGCCAGCGGGAGGCAGCAGCTTTACAATGAGCAGTTCTTC
CASGRQQLYNEQFF
>-|TRBV9|TRBJ2-4|-
TGTGCCAGCAGCACCCGATGGGGGGGGCGCTTGGACATTCAGTACTTC
CASSTRWGGRLDIQYF
>-|TRBV13|TRBJ1-4|TRBD1
TGTGCCAGCAGTCCCGGACAGGGGGATGAAAAACTGTTTTTT
CASSPGQGDEKLFF
>few|TRBV7-9|TRBJ1-3|-
TGTGCCAGCAGCCTCCTGAGCTCTGGAAACACCATATATTTT
CASSLLSSGNTIYF
>once|TRBV21-1|TRBJ1-6|-
TGTGCCAGCAGCAAAGTGCCAGGGGGCTCCTATAATTCACCCCTCCACTTT
CASSKVPGGSYNSPLHF
>-|TRBV6-9|TRBJ1-1|TRBD1
TGTGCCAACCCGACAGGGGCCACTGAAGCTTTCTTT
CANPTGATEAFF
>-|TRBV6-5|TRBJ1-5|-
TGTGCCAGCAGTTGGCGGGGCGAAAATCAGCCCCAGCATTTT
CASSWRGENQPQHF
>-|TRBV7-3|TRBJ2-1|TRBD2
TGTGCCAGCAGCTCAGGGACTAGCGGGAGTCGAAGCTCCTACAATGAGCAGTTCTTC
CASSSGTSGSRSSYNEQFF
>-|TRBV4-3|TRBJ1-6|-
TGCGCCAGCAGCCAAGATGAGGGTCTAGTGGGTTCACCCCTCCACTTT
CASSQDEGLVGSPLHF
>many|TRBV2|TRBJ1-2|-
TGTGCCAGCTTGCCCGGGTTACTAAGGAATGGCTACACCTTC
CASLPGLLRNGYTF
>-|TRBV10-2|TRBJ1-2|TRBD1
TGCGCCAGCAGCGAGGACCTTAGGGACAGCTATGGCTACACCTTC
CASSEDLRDSYGYTF
>-|TRBV4-2|TRBJ2-1|-
TGTGCCAGCAGCCAACGTCTCTACAATGAGCAGTTCTTC
CASSQRLYNEQFF
>-|TRBV5-5|TRBJ1-4|-
TGTGCCAGCAGCGCCCAAACAGGGCCCATGGACGAAAAACTGTTTTTT
CASSAQTGPMDEKLFF
>-|TRBV5-4|TRBJ1-2|-
TGTGCCAGCAGCGAGGAAGGAGCCCCCTATGGCTACACCTTC
CASSEEGAPYGYTF
>-|TRBV7-2|TRBJ2-7|TRBD1
TGTGCCAGCAGCTCTAGGGGGACAGGGTTTCCCTACGAGCAGTACTTC
CASSSRGTGFPYEQYF
>-|TRBV5-1|TRBJ2-2|TRBD1
TGCGCCAGCAGCGTGGCCGGGACAGCGAACACCGGGGAGCTGTTTTTT
CASSVAGTANTGELFF